There are a few counts of the clone carrying this T cell receptor (beta chain). One end of the junction varies from germline; a read error may be responsible. This sample was taken from a study of blood T cell repertoires in COVID-19. Germline-derived CDR1 and CDR2 are SSHAT and FNYEAQ (reference sequence). The CDR3 is made up of 16 amino acids. The assay was immunoSEQ multiplex PCR, and TCRdb's table has in-frame clones only and misses some. This table holds 60,000 to 75,000 clones, around four fifths found once. The sequencing input was peripheral blood. The rearrangement joins TRBV7-7 to TRBJ2-3; 9 nucleotides match TRBD2. This clonotype was obtained from a woman in her sixties or seventies with acute or convalescent COVID-19. The CDR3, as DNA: TGTGCTAGCAGCAAGGATTTGGGACTAGCATCAGATACGCAGTATTTT. This encodes CASSKDLGLASDTQYF.